This T cell receptor (beta chain) originates from a study of beta chain features in type 1 diabetes. Study information: Researchers looked at about 110 million sorted cells across all samples.

Each population that was sorted was more than 95% pure. Broader study findings: PCR might favor shorter templates, equally in patients and controls.

The ends were cut back, 2 bases at V and 12 bases at J, with 17 bases in the middle. Looked up from germline, CDR1 is MNHNS and CDR2 is SASEGT. The CDR3 loop spans 14 amino acids. The investigators reverse transcribed all of the isolated RNA, so they sequenced expressed TCRB transcripts. Libraries were prepared by immunoSEQ multiplex PCR; TCRdb keeps only in-frame clonotypes and omits some of them. The sample carries hundreds of thousands of clones, 13% to 15% recorded once. To note about this clone: Its specificity is not known.

The clonotype originates from a woman aged 40-49 years in good health. The chain combines TRBV6-1 with TRBJ2-4, with a possible D match to TRBD1 (5 bases). The sequenced sample consisted of naive CD4+ T cells from blood. CDR3 DNA: TGTGCCAGCAGTGAAAAAGACACCCGCAGGGATCAGTACTTC. It codes for CASSEKDTRRDQYF.